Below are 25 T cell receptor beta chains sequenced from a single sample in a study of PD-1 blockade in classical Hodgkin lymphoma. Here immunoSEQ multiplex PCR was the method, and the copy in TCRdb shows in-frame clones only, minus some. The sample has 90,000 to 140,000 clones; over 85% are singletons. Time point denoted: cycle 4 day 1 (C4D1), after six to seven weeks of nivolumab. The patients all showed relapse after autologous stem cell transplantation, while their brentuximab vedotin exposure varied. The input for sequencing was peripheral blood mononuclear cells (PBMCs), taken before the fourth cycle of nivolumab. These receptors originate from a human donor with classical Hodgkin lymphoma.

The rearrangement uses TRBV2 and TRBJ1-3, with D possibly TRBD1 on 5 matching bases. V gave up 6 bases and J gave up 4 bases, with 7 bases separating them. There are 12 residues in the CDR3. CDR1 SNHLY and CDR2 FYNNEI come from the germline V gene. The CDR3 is CASRGLGNTIYF. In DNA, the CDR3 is TGTGCCAGCAGGGGACTGGGAAACACCATATATTTT.

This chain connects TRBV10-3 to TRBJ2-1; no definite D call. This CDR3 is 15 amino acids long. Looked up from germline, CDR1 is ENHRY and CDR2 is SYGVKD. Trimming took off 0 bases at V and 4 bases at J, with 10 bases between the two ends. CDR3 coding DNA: TGTGCCATCAGTGAGTCTTTAGAACCGTACAATGAGCAGTTCTTC. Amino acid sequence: CAISESLEPYNEQFF.

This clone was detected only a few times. CDR3 amino acids: CASSPLDSSGNTIYF. Written as DNA, the CDR3 is TGTGCCAGCTCACCCCTGGACAGCTCTGGAAACACCATATATTTT. V is TRBV18 and J is TRBJ1-3; TRBD1 might be the D (6 bases). CDR3 size: 15 residues. The V end lost 3 bases, the J end lost 0 bases, and 9 bases lay between the germline ends. The germline CDR1 and CDR2 sequences are KGHSH and LQKENI.

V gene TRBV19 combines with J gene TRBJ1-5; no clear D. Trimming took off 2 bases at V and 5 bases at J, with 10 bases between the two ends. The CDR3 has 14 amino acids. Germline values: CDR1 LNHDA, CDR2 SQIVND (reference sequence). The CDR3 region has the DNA TGTGCCAGTAGTATACTGACTGGGGATCAGCCCCAGCATTTT. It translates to CASSILTGDQPQHF.

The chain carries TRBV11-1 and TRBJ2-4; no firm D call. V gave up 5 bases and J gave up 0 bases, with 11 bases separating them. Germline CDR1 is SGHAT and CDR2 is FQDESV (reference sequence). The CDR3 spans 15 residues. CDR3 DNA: TGTGCCAGCAGCCCCACGTTCGTAGCCAAAAACATTCAGTACTTC. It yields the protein CASSPTFVAKNIQYF.

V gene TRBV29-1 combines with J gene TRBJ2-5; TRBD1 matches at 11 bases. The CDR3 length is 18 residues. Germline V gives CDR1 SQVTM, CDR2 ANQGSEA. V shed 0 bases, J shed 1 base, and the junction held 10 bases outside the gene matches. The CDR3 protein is CSVEDGVDRGHTQETQYF. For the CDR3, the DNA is TGCAGCGTTGAAGATGGGGTGGACAGGGGGCACACCCAAGAGACCCAGTACTTC.

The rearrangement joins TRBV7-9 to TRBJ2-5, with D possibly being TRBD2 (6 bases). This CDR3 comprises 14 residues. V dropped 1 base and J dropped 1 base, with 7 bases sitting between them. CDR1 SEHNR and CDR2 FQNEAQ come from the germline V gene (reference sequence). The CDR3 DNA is TGTGCCAGCAGCTTAGTGGAGGGCCAAGAGACCCAGTACTTC. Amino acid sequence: CASSLVEGQETQYF.

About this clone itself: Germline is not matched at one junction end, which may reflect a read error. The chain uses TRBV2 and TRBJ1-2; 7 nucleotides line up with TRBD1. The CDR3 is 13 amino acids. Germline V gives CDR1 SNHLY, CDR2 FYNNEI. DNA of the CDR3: TGTGCCAGCAGTCCAAGGCCCCAGGGGGGAGCACACTTC. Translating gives CASSPRPQGGAHF.

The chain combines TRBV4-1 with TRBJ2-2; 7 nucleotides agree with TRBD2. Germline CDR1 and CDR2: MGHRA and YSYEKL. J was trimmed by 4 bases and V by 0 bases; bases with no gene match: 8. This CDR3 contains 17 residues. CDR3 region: CASSQDSSGMTTGELFF. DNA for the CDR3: TGCGCCAGCAGCCAAGATTCGAGCGGGATGACCACCGGGGAGCTGTTTTTT.

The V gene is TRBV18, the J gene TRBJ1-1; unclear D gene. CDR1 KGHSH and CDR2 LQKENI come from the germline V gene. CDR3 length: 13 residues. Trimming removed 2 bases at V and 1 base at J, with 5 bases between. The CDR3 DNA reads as TGTGCCAGCTCACCAGGCAGGAACACTGAAGCTTTCTTT. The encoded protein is CASSPGRNTEAFF.

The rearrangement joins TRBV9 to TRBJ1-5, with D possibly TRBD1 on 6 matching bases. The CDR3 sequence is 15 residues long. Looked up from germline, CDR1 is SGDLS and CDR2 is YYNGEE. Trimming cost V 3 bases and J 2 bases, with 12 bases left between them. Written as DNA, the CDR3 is TGTGCCAGCAGCGCGGGACAAGGGGGCAATCAGCCCCAGCATTTT. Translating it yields CASSAGQGGNQPQHF.

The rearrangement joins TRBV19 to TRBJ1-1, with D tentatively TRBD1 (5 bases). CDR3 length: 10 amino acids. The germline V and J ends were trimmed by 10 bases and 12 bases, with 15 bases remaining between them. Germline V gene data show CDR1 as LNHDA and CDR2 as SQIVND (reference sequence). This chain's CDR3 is CATQGPLTFF. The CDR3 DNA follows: TGTGCCACTCAGGGTCCCCTAACTTTCTTT.

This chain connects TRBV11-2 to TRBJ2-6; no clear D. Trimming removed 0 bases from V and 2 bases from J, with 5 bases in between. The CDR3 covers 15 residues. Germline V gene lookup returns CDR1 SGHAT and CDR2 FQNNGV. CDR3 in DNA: TGTGCCAGCAGCTTAGAGATAGCTGGGGCCAACGTCCTGACTTTC. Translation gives CASSLEIAGANVLTF.

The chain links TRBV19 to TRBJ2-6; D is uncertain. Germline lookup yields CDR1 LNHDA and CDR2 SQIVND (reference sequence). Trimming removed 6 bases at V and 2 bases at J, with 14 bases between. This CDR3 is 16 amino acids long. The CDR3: CASSDFGVTGANVLTF. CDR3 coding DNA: TGTGCCAGTAGCGATTTTGGGGTGACTGGGGCCAACGTCCTGACTTTC.

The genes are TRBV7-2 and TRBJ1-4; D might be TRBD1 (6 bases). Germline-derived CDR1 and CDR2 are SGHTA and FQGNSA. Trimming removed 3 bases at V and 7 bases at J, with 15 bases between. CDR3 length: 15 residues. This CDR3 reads CASSFHREGSEKLFF. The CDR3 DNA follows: TGTGCCAGCAGCTTTCACAGGGAGGGGAGTGAAAAACTGTTTTTT. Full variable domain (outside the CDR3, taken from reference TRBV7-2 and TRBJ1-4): GAGVSQSPSNKVTEKGKDVELRCDPISGHTALYWYRQSLGQGLEFLIYFQGNSAPDKSGLPSDRFSAERTGGSVSTLTIQRTQQEDSAVYLCASSFHREGSEKLFFGSGTQLSVL.

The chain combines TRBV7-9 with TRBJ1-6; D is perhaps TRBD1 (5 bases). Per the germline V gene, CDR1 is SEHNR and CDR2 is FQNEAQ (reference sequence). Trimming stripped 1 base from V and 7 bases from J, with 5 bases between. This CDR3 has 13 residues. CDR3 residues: CASSLEGNSPLHF. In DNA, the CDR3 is TGTGCCAGCAGCTTAGAGGGGAATTCACCCCTCCACTTT. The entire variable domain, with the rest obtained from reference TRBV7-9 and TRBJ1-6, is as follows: DTGVSQNPRHKITKRGQNVTFRCDPISEHNRLYWYRQTLGQGPEFLTYFQNEAQLEKSRLLSDRFSAERPKGSFSTLEIQRTEQGDSAMYLCASSLEGNSPLHFGNGTRLTVT.

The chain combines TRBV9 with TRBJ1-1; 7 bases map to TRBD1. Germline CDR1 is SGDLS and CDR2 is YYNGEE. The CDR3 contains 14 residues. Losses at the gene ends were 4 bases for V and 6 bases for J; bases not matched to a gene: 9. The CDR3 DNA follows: TGTGCCAGCAGCACCGGACAGGCAGTCGCTGAAGCTTTCTTT. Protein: CASSTGQAVAEAFF.

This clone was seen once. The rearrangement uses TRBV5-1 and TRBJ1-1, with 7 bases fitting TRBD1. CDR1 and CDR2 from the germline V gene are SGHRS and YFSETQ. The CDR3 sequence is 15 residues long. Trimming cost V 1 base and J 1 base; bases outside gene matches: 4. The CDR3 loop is CASSLRQGSNTEAFF. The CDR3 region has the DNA TGCGCCAGCAGCTTGAGACAGGGTTCGAACACTGAAGCTTTCTTT. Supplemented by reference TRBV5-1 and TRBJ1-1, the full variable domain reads KAGVTQTPRYLIKTRGQQVTLSCSPISGHRSVSWYQQTPGQGLQFLFEYFSETQRNKGNFPGRFSGRQFSNSRSEMNVSTLELGDSALYLCASSLRQGSNTEAFFGQGTRLTVV.

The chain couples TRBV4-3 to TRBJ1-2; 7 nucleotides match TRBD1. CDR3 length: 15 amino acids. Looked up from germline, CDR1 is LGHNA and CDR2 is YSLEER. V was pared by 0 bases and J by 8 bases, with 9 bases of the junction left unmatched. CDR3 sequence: CASSQDPQGVDGYTF. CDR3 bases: TGCGCCAGCAGCCAAGATCCCCAGGGGGTGGACGGCTACACCTTC.

This CDR3 reads CATSPAGGRALEQYF. CDR3 in DNA: TGTGCCACCAGCCCGGCCGGCGGGAGGGCCCTAGAGCAGTACTTC. The V and J genes are TRBV15 and TRBJ2-7; 9 bases agree with TRBD2. V was clipped by 5 bases and J by 7 bases; unmatched bases: 12. This CDR3 has 15 residues. Germline CDR1 is LNHNV and CDR2 is YYDKDF (reference sequence). The whole variable domain, remainder taken from reference TRBV15 and TRBJ2-7, is DAMVIQNPRYQVTQFGKPVTLSCSQTLNHNVMYWYQQKSSQAPKLLFHYYDKDFNNEADTPDNFQSRRPNTSFCFLDIRSPGLGDTAMYLCATSPAGGRALEQYFGPGTRLTVT.

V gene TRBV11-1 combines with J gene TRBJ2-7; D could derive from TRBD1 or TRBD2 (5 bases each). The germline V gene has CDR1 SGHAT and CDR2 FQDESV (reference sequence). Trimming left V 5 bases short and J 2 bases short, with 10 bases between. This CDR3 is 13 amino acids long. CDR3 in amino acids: CASSQGPTYEQYF. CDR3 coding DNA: TGTGCCAGCAGCCAGGGACCGACCTACGAGCAGTACTTC.

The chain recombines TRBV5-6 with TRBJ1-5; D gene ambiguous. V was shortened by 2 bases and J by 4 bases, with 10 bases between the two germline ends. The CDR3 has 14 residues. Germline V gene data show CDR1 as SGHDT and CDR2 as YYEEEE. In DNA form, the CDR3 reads TGTGCCAGCAGCTTTCGACAAGCTAATCAGCCCCAGCATTTT. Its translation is CASSFRQANQPQHF.

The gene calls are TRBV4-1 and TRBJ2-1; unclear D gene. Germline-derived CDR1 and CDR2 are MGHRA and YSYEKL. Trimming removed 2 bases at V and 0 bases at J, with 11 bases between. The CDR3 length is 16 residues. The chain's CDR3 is CASSQQDQTSYNEQFF. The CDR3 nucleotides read TGCGCCAGCAGCCAACAAGACCAAACCTCCTACAATGAGCAGTTCTTC.

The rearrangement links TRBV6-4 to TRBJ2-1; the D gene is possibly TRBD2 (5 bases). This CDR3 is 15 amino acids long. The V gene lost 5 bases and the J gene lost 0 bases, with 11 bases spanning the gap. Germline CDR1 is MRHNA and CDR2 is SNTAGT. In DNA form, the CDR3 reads TGTGCCAGCAGTCTTCACGGGAACTCCTACAATGAGCAGTTCTTC. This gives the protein CASSLHGNSYNEQFF.

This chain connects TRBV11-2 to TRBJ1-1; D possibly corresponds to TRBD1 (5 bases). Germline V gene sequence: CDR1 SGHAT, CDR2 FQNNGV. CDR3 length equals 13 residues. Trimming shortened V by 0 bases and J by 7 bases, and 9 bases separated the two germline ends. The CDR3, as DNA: TGTGCCAGCAGCTTAGATAAGGGACTTGAAGCTTTCTTT. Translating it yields CASSLDKGLEAFF. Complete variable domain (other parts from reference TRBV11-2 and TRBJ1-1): EAGVAQSPRYKIIEKRQSVAFWCNPISGHATLYWYQQILGQGPKLLIQFQNNGVVDDSQLPKDRFSAERLKGVDSTLKIQPAKLEDSAVYLCASSLDKGLEAFFGQGTRLTVV.